This T cell receptor beta chain originates from a study of shared clonotypes between healthy human individuals. Study-wide context: Donors had three CD4 naive, three CD4 memory, two CD8 naive and one CD8 memory plate apiece. The study's findings and limits: Naive subsets tended to show greater estimated richness than memory subsets.

Running of the assay took place at deep level. TCRdb's table, derived via immunoSEQ multiplex PCR, lists solely in-frame clones and lacks some. The sample contains over a million clones, roughly 96% of which appear only once. Notes on this clone: Its antigen is not identified.

Division of CD4+ cells produced a CD45RA+ naive subset and a CD45RA-negative memory subset. V gave up 5 bases and J gave up 4 bases; unmatched junction bases: 7. CDR3 length: 14 amino acids. The germline CDR1 and CDR2 sequences are SGHTA and FQGTGA. J is TRBJ1-1 and V is TRBV7-3; 7 bases map to TRBD1. This receptor was obtained from a man under 40 in good health. Material: naive CD4+ T cells sorted from blood. The sample's subset: CD45RA+ positively selected. The CDR3, as DNA: TGTGCCAGCAGCATCCGAGGGGGCGGCACTGAAGCTTTCTTT. Residues: CASSIRGGGTEAFF.